The 9 T cell receptor beta chains in this list originate from one sample, sequenced in a study of identical twins (dated by TCRdb to about 2016). Library preparation employed 5' RACE. TCRdb shows the sequencer as Illumina HiSeq 2000. The raw public data were reprocessed by TCRdb itself: fastp quality trimming at Q25, MiXCR clonotype calling, in-frame beta chains only. Identical CDR3 protein sequences are pooled into one entry, listed with their most common genes and DNA. Counted in this sample were approximately 250,000 distinct CDR3 sequences; 6% to 7% of them appeared once. The ten largest clonotypes hold 14% to 15% of the sample. These data were also filed under a second study, of T cells expressing NK-cell markers.

The sequencing input was CD8+ T cells sorted from blood. The receptors were sampled from a woman between 18 and 29 years old in good health.

This clonotype came up a few times. The chain couples TRBV6-1 to TRBJ2-7; 8 bases agree with TRBD1. CDR1 and CDR2 from the germline V gene are MNHNS and SASEGT. With 5 bases clipped from V and 6 bases from J, the junction kept 21 bases outside the gene matches. The CDR3 totals 18 residues. For the CDR3, the DNA is TGTGCCAGCAGTCGGACAGGGTGGGACGGGAGTCCTGGACCCGAGCAGTACTTC. Protein product: CASSRTGWDGSPGPEQYF.

This clonotype was counted ten times or more. The rearrangement links TRBV6-5 to TRBJ2-7; D is possibly TRBD1 or TRBD2 (6 bases each). Germline CDR1 MNHEY, CDR2 SVGAGI. The CDR3 covers 14 residues. Between the trimmed V and J ends, which lost 0 bases and 7 bases, there was a span of 13 bases. Here the CDR3 DNA reads TGTGCCAGCAGTTACTCGACGAGGGGGAGGGAGCAGTACTTC. It yields the protein CASSYSTRGREQYF.

This clonotype was seen a handful of times. This chain uses TRBV5-6 with TRBJ2-1; 9 positions agree with TRBD2. The trim removed 0 bases at V and 7 bases at J, leaving 8 bases unmatched. CDR1 and CDR2 from the germline V gene are SGHDT and YYEEEE. The CDR3 loop spans 16 amino acids. The CDR3 loop is CASSLALAGRWNEQFF. Written as DNA, the CDR3 is TGTGCCAGCAGCTTGGCTCTAGCGGGGAGGTGGAATGAGCAGTTCTTC.

This clonotype was counted ten times or more. V and J are TRBV10-1 and TRBJ2-5; weak D call: TRBD2 (7 bases). There are 14 residues in the CDR3. Per the germline V gene, CDR1 is WNHNN and CDR2 is SYGVQD (reference sequence). V was trimmed by 2 bases and J by 5 bases, leaving 12 bases between them. The CDR3 sequence: CASSEAGGRETQYF. In DNA form, the CDR3 reads TGCGCCAGCAGTGAGGCCGGGGGGCGGGAGACCCAGTACTTC.

This clonotype came up many times. The chain combines TRBV10-2 with TRBJ1-1; D possibly corresponds to TRBD1 (5 bases). The germline V and J ends were trimmed by 8 bases and 6 bases, with 13 bases remaining between them. Germline-derived CDR1 and CDR2 are WSHSY and SAAADI. This CDR3 contains 12 residues. This CDR3 is CASSERDSEAFF. In nucleotides, the CDR3 is TGCGCCAGCTCAGAGAGGGACTCTGAAGCTTTCTTT.

This chain joins TRBV14 and TRBJ2-2; D tentatively fits TRBD1 or TRBD2 (5 bases each). V was trimmed by 1 base and J by 7 bases, leaving 13 bases between them. Germline CDR1 is SGHDN and CDR2 is FVKESK. The CDR3 loop spans 15 amino acids. The CDR3 DNA reads TGTGCCAGCAGCCAAGCATTCCGGGACCGCGGGGAGCTGTTTTTT. As protein: CASSQAFRDRGELFF. Combining the CDR3 with reference TRBV14 and TRBJ2-2 gives the whole variable domain EAGVTQFPSHSVIEKGQTVTLRCDPISGHDNLYWYRRVMGKEIKFLLHFVKESKQDESGMPNNRFLAERTGGTYSTLKVQPAELEDSGVYFCASSQAFRDRGELFFGEGSRLTVL.

This clonotype was seen many times. The chain combines TRBV14 with TRBJ1-1; D unresolved. The germline V gene encodes CDR1 SGHDN and CDR2 FVKESK. The CDR3 has 15 amino acids. V was trimmed by 1 base and J by 3 bases, leaving 12 bases between them. DNA of the CDR3: TGTGCCAGCAGCCAAGCTACGAACAGATACACTGAAGCTTTCTTT. Translation gives CASSQATNRYTEAFF.

This clonotype was recorded many times. This sequence joins TRBV20-1 and TRBJ2-3, with D unresolved. Per germline, CDR1 DFQATT and CDR2 SNEGSKA (reference sequence). The CDR3 extends over 13 amino acids. Trimming shortened V by 2 bases and J by 5 bases, and 11 bases separated the two germline ends. The CDR3 DNA reads TGCAGTGCTAGATCTTTAGTAGGAGATACGCAGTATTTT. Translation gives CSARSLVGDTQYF.

This clonotype was observed at least ten times. V gene TRBV30 combines with J gene TRBJ1-5, with D maybe TRBD1 (5 bases). Trimming shortened V by 1 base and J by 0 bases, and 7 bases separated the two germline ends. The germline gives CDR1 GTSNPN, CDR2 SVGIG (reference sequence). The CDR3 covers 14 residues. The CDR3 coding sequence is TGTGCCTGGAGTGCCGGGGGTAGCAATCAGCCCCAGCATTTT. It is translated as CAWSAGGSNQPQHF.